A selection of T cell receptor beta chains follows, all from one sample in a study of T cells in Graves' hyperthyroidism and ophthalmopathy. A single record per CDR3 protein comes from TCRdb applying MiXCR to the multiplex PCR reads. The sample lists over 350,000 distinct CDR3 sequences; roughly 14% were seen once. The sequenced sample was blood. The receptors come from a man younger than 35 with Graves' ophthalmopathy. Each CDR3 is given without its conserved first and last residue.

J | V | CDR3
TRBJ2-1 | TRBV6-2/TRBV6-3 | ASARGAGEQF
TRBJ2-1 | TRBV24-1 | ATSDPGTGAINEQF
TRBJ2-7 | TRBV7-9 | ASSLLPGHSYEQY
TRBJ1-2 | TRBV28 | ASSNLIGTADYGYT
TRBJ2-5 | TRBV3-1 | ASRQLAGGPETQY
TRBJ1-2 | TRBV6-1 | ASSQADNYGYT
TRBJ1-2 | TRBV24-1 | ATSDRDRVTDGYT
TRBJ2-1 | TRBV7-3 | ASRQGHGNEQF
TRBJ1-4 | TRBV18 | ASSAQEAATNEKLF
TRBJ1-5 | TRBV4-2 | ASSQGLRQPQH
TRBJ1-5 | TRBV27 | ASSLGGFNQPQH
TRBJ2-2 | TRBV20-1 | SASNPENGELF
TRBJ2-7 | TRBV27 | ASSSPGQASYEQY
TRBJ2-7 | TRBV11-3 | ASSLGFLGTSYEQY
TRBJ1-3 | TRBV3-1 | ASSQGFSGNTIY
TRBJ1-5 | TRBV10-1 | ASSAGISSNQPQH
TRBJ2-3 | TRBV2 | ASKRGYNTDTQY
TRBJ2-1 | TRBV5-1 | ASSLDGLAGVRNEQF
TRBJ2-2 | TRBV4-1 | ASSQLGGELL
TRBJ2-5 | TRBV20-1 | SAPRLLTQTQY
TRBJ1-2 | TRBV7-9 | ASSGTASYGYT
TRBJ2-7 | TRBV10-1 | ASSEGWTGRSEQY
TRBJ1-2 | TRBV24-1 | ATSDFGQDYGYT
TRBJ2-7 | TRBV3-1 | ASSPRPGQGYEQY
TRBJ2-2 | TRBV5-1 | ASSYRAVGTGELF
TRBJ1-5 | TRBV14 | ASSQEKSPPQH
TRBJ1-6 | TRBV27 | ASSGEVGGYNSPLH
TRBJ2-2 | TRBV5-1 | ASSLDGQANTGELF
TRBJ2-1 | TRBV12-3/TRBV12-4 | ASSPEYGLPGNEQF
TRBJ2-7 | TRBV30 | ARGGLAGTYEQY
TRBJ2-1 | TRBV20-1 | SASPWAGGLNEQF
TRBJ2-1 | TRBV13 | ASSPALAGTYNEQF
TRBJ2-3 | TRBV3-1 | ASSPSTRGATDTQY
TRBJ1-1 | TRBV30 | AWSMTGVTEAF
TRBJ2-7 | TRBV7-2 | ASSYSDSPYEQY
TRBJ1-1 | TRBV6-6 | ASSYSSNTEAF
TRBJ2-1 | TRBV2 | ASSDGTRRYNEQF
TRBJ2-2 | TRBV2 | ALSRWSGELF
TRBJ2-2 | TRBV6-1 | ASQGGSTTGELF
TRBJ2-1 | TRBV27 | ASRLTVLNEQF
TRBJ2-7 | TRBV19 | ASSPPGQVVPYEQY
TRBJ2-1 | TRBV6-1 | ASSEASHTIYNERF
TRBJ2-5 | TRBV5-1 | ASSLLGGGQETQY
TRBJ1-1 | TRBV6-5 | ASSYSPGQTGAF
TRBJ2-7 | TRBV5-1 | ASSSAREQY
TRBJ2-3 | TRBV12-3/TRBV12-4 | ASSIQQDTQY
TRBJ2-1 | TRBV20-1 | SAPQGTGGGRGENSYNEQF
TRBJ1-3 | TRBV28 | ASMGHQGSGNTIY
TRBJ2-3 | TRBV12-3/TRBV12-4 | ASSSGTGGTDTQY
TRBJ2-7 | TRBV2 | ASSEVWTGVLYEQY